Below, 28 T cell receptor beta chains from the same sample are listed, as sequenced in a study of CD8 T cells in ankylosing spondylitis. Regarding the study as a whole: For ankylosing spondylitis blood, a TCR beta motif of several highly homologous variants appeared characteristic.

MiXCR was run by TCRdb on the 5' RACE reads, yielding one entry per CDR3 protein. This table holds hundreds of thousands of distinct CDR3 sequences, about 25% found once. No antigen has been identified for these receptors. Sequencing was done on a sample of blood, either unsorted or a sorted T cell fraction (not recorded which). Source of these receptors: a male donor with ankylosing spondylitis.

The chain links TRBV6-1 to TRBJ2-7; 8 nucleotides line up with TRBD2. CDR1 and CDR2 from the germline V gene are MNHNS and SASEGT. The CDR3 loop spans 14 amino acids. Germline trimming cut 2 bases from V and 1 base from J; bases unmatched to any gene: 1. CDR3 sequence (DNA): TGTGCCAGCAGTGAACGGGGGGGTTCCTACGAGCAGTACGTC. Translated: CASSERGGSYEQYV.

This clonotype was seen ten or more times. The V gene is TRBV12-3 or TRBV12-4, the J gene TRBJ2-1; no clear D. The CDR3 spans 13 residues. V lost 5 bases and J 10 bases, leaving 15 bases between the germline ends. The CDR3 spells CASSIRPAGEQFF. CDR3 coding DNA: TGTGCCAGCAGTATAAGACCCGCAGGCGAGCAGTTCTTC.

The chain employs TRBV12-3 or TRBV12-4 and TRBJ2-1; TRBD1 aligns across 9 bases. Losses at the gene ends were 1 base for V and 10 bases for J; bases not matched to a gene: 5. CDR3 length: 14 residues. CDR3 nucleotides: TGTGCCAGCAGTTTAGAGACAGGGGGAACCGAGCAGTTCTTC. It codes for CASSLETGGTEQFF.

This clonotype was seen at least ten times. The chain has TRBV11-2 and TRBJ1-4, with D possibly being TRBD1 (5 bases). This CDR3 spans 16 amino acids. With 4 bases removed from V and 0 bases from J, the gap between germline ends came to 12 bases. Looked up from germline, CDR1 is SGHAT and CDR2 is FQNNGV. CDR3 sequence reads: CASSSQGFATNEKLFF. Here the CDR3 DNA reads TGTGCCAGCAGCTCTCAGGGCTTTGCAACTAATGAAAAACTGTTTTTT.

The gene calls are TRBV7-9 and TRBJ2-7, with TRBD1 as a possible D gene (5 bases). The ends were cut back, 1 base at V and 6 bases at J, with 10 bases in the middle. Germline CDR1 and CDR2: SEHNR and FQNEAQ (reference sequence). The CDR3 sequence is 13 residues long. The CDR3 DNA reads TGTGCCAGCAGCTTAGAAGGGGCGGCCGAGCAGTACGTC. It encodes CASSLEGAAEQYV.

This clonotype was detected only once. The chain joins TRBV20-1 to TRBJ2-7, with 11 bases identical to TRBD2. J was trimmed by 5 bases and V by 3 bases; bases with no gene match: 9. This CDR3 has 15 residues. From germline, CDR1 is DFQATT and CDR2 SNEGSKA (reference sequence). CDR3 sequence reads: CSASTLAGGHHEQYF. The CDR3 DNA follows: TGCAGTGCTAGCACTCTAGCGGGAGGCCACCACGAGCAGTACTTC.

The rearrangement links TRBV12-3 or TRBV12-4 to TRBJ1-5; D remains unclear. The CDR3 loop spans 15 amino acids. With 3 bases removed from V and 2 bases from J, the gap between germline ends came to 11 bases. The CDR3: CASSLGPIGNQPQHF. In nucleotides, the CDR3 is TGTGCCAGCAGTTTGGGTCCGATCGGCAATCAGCCCCAGCATTTT.

J is TRBJ2-3 and V is TRBV20-1, with 7 bases matching TRBD2. CDR1 and CDR2 from the germline V gene are DFQATT and SNEGSKA (reference sequence). V lost 3 bases, J lost 5 bases, and 14 bases stayed unmatched. The CDR3 sequence is 16 residues long. CDR3 loop: CSARAVLAVGGDTQYF. Written as DNA, the CDR3 is TGCAGTGCTAGGGCCGTTCTAGCGGTGGGTGGAGATACGCAGTATTTT.

This clonotype has only a few counts. This chain links TRBV24-1 with TRBJ2-1, with 11 bases lining up with TRBD1. The germline V gene has CDR1 KGHDR and CDR2 SFDVKD. The CDR3 is 16 residues long. V shed 1 base, J shed 7 bases, and the junction held 5 bases outside the gene matches. The CDR3 sequence: CATSDFGDRGWNEQFF. In DNA, the CDR3 is TGTGCCACCAGTGATTTCGGGGACAGGGGGTGGAATGAGCAGTTCTTC.

This clonotype has a handful of counts. This chain uses TRBV20-1 with TRBJ2-7, with TRBD1 matching over 8 bases. Trimming at V came to 5 bases and at J to 7 bases, leaving 10 bases not matched to a gene. Germline assignment: CDR1 DFQATT and CDR2 SNEGSKA (reference sequence). This CDR3 comprises 13 residues. The CDR3 reads CSAPFRTGQEQYF. The CDR3, as DNA: TGCAGTGCTCCTTTCAGGACAGGGCAAGAGCAGTACTTC.

This clonotype was counted between two and nine times. The rearrangement uses TRBV20-1 and TRBJ1-5; D perhaps matches TRBD1 (5 bases). Trimming removed 5 bases from V and 0 bases from J, with 11 bases in between. The germline CDR1 and CDR2 sequences are DFQATT and SNEGSKA (reference sequence). The CDR3 length is 14 residues. The CDR3 is CSAGPGASNQPQHF. In nucleotides, the CDR3 is TGCAGTGCTGGACCCGGGGCTAGCAATCAGCCCCAGCATTTT.

The rearrangement joins TRBV20-1 to TRBJ2-5; D possibly corresponds to TRBD1 (5 bases). CDR3 length: 14 residues. Germline lookup yields CDR1 DFQATT and CDR2 SNEGSKA (reference sequence). V lost 6 bases and J 5 bases, leaving 19 bases between the germline ends. As DNA, the CDR3 is TGCAGTGCCAGACCGGTAGGGGTATTGGAGACCCAGTACTTC. Protein: CSARPVGVLETQYF.

To note about this clonotype: The junction and the germline gene differ at one end; a read error may be behind it. The V call is TRBV12-3 or TRBV12-4, the J call TRBJ1-5; D perhaps matches TRBD1 (5 bases). The CDR3 contains 14 residues. CDR3 residues: CASSRGRANQLQHF. The CDR3 DNA reads TGTGCCAGCAGTCGAGGCAGGGCTAATCAGCTCCAGCATTTT.

The table lists this clonotype with many counts. V is TRBV20-1 and J is TRBJ2-3; 12 bases map to TRBD1. Germline loops: CDR1 DFQATT, CDR2 SNEGSKA (reference sequence). The CDR3 consists of 19 residues. With V trimmed by 5 bases and J by 4 bases, 19 bases remained unmatched. DNA for the CDR3: TGCAGTGCTTATTGCGCGCCGGGACAGGGGGCATGCTGGGCAGATACGCAGTATTTT. Its translation is CSAYCAPGQGACWADTQYF.

The gene calls are TRBV5-1 and TRBJ1-6, with 7 bases that match TRBD1. The CDR3 contains 15 residues. CDR1 is SGHRS, CDR2 YFSETQ, per germline. Trimming at V came to 4 bases and at J to 6 bases, leaving 7 bases not matched to a gene. CDR3 nucleotides: TGCGCCAGCAGCGCCGGGACAGATTCTAATTCACCCCTCCACTTT. Translated: CASSAGTDSNSPLHF.

This clonotype showed up many times. The gene calls are TRBV29-1 and TRBJ2-5; D may be TRBD1 (5 bases). V was shortened by 4 bases and J by 0 bases, with 12 bases between the two germline ends. The CDR3 length is 14 residues. Germline CDR1 is SQVTM and CDR2 is ANQGSEA. The CDR3 spells CSVGGAGNQETQYF. Here the CDR3 DNA reads TGCAGCGTTGGTGGGGCAGGAAACCAAGAGACCCAGTACTTC.

V gene TRBV7-2 combines with J gene TRBJ2-1, with 7 bases identical to TRBD1. Trimming cost V 5 bases and J 7 bases; bases outside gene matches: 11. CDR1 and CDR2 (germline): SGHTA, FQGNSA. CDR3 length: 15 residues. The DNA of the CDR3 is TGTGCCAGCAGCCCCCGACAGGGAAATCGGAATGAGCAGTTCTTC. Its protein is CASSPRQGNRNEQFF.

V gene TRBV5-1 combines with J gene TRBJ2-2, with D tentatively TRBD1 (6 bases). Deletions cut 5 bases from V and 0 bases from J, with 11 bases between. The CDR3 runs to 15 residues. The germline V gene has CDR1 SGHRS and CDR2 YFSETQ. In DNA, the CDR3 is TGCGCCAGCAGAATCGCAGGGGCGAACACCGGGGAGCTGTTTTTT. Its translation is CASRIAGANTGELFF.

This clonotype was seen only a few times. The gene calls are TRBV20-1 and TRBJ2-2; 10 nucleotides agree with TRBD2. The CDR3 contains 14 residues. Losses at the gene ends were 4 bases for V and 5 bases for J; bases not matched to a gene: 4. Germline CDR1 DFQATT, CDR2 SNEGSKA (reference sequence). CDR3 amino acids: CSATLAGDTGELFF. The CDR3 DNA reads TGCAGTGCTACTCTAGCGGGAGATACCGGGGAGCTGTTTTTT.

The CDR3 DNA follows: TGTGCCAGCTGGGGGGCAAACCCCTCTGGAAACACCATATATTTT. Residues: CASWGANPSGNTIYF. V and J are TRBV7-2 and TRBJ1-3, with a tentative D call TRBD1 (6 bases). CDR1 is SGHTA and CDR2 is FQGNSA in the germline V gene. This CDR3 contains 15 residues. Trimming stripped 8 bases from V and 0 bases from J, with 14 bases between.

The V and J genes are TRBV20-1 and TRBJ2-1; a possible D gene is TRBD1 (5 bases). The CDR3 is 12 residues long. CDR1 and CDR2 (germline): DFQATT, SNEGSKA (reference sequence). With 2 bases removed from V and 9 bases from J, the gap between germline ends came to 11 bases. The CDR3 reads CSARQGGVEQFF. Here the CDR3 DNA reads TGCAGTGCTAGACAGGGTGGTGTTGAGCAGTTCTTC.

This clonotype occurred a few times. The genes are TRBV20-1 and TRBJ2-5, with D unclear. Germline V CDR1 and CDR2: DFQATT, SNEGSKA (reference sequence). The germline V and J ends were trimmed by 2 bases and 1 base, with 11 bases remaining between them. This CDR3 region has 14 residues. CDR3 region: CSARSRRIQETQYF. CDR3 in DNA: TGCAGTGCTAGATCCAGGCGGATCCAAGAGACCCAGTACTTC.

This chain links TRBV6-2 or TRBV6-3 with TRBJ2-1; D gene uncertain. The germline V gene encodes CDR1 MNHEY and CDR2 SVGEGT. The CDR3 covers 11 residues. V gave up 10 bases and J gave up 0 bases, with 4 bases separating them. The CDR3 here is CATDSYNEQFF. CDR3 sequence (DNA): TGTGCCACCGACTCCTACAATGAGCAGTTCTTC.

V gene TRBV12-3 or TRBV12-4 combines with J gene TRBJ2-3; the D call may be TRBD1 or TRBD2 (5 bases each). The V and J ends lost 8 bases and 2 bases respectively, with 14 bases between them. The CDR3 spans 14 residues. The CDR3 sequence: CASSFGAFTDTQYF. The CDR3 DNA reads TGTGCCAGCTCCTTCGGGGCTTTCACAGATACGCAGTATTTT.

This clonotype was seen more than once but under ten times. The chain has TRBV3-1 and TRBJ2-3; 11 nucleotides align to TRBD2. J gave up 1 base and V 1 base, and 4 bases lay outside the gene matches. Looked up from germline, CDR1 is LGHDT and CDR2 is YNNKEL (reference sequence). The CDR3 is made up of 17 amino acids. The CDR3 loop is CASSQVELAGGTDTQYF. As DNA, the CDR3 is TGTGCCAGCAGCCAAGTCGAACTAGCGGGAGGCACAGATACGCAGTATTTT.

This clonotype appeared a few times. The CDR3 here is CASNRVDGEKLFF. As DNA, the CDR3 is TGTGCCAGCAACCGAGTGGACGGGGAAAAACTGTTTTTT. The chain combines TRBV5-8 with TRBJ1-4; D is ambiguous. This CDR3 region has 13 residues. Germline V CDR1 and CDR2: SGHTS, YDEGEE. Trimming took 6 bases from V and 8 from J, leaving 14 bases between them. The full variable domain, in which reference TRBV5-8 and TRBJ1-4 provide the parts outside the CDR3, is EAGVTQSPTHLIKTRGQQATLRCSPISGHTSVYWYQQALGLGLQFLLWYDEGEERNRGNFPPRFSGRQFPNYSSELNVNALELEDSALYLCASNRVDGEKLFFGSGTQLSVL.

This chain uses TRBV28 with TRBJ1-1; a weak D match, TRBD1 (5 bases). The CDR3 covers 16 residues. In germline, CDR1 is MDHEN, CDR2 SYDVKM. Trimming shortened V by 5 bases and J by 0 bases, and 16 bases separated the two germline ends. CDR3 sequence reads: CASSPPGEGMNTEAFF. The CDR3 nucleotides read TGTGCCAGCAGTCCCCCGGGGGAGGGCATGAACACTGAAGCTTTCTTT.

This clonotype was counted ten times or more. V and J are TRBV5-1 and TRBJ2-1, with 7 bases aligning to TRBD1. The germline gives CDR1 SGHRS, CDR2 YFSETQ. The length of the CDR3 is 13 residues. Germline trimming cut 6 bases from V and 9 bases from J; bases unmatched to any gene: 9. CDR3 coding DNA: TGCGCCAGCAACCGGGACAGTAACGGTGAGCAGTTCTTC. Amino acid sequence: CASNRDSNGEQFF.